The source of this T cell receptor beta chain is a study of technical replicates of blood from four donors. The CDR3 is made up of 13 amino acids. Germline CDR1 is MNHEY and CDR2 is SVGAGI. The V and J ends lost 3 bases and 5 bases respectively, with 8 bases between them. The assay was immunoSEQ multiplex PCR, and TCRdb's table has in-frame clones only and misses some. The sample carries fewer than 100,000 clones, about 95% recorded once. The gene calls are TRBV6-5 and TRBJ1-5, with D unresolved. The sequence was obtained from a human donor in good health. The sample was T cells isolated from PBMCs. The CDR3 region is CASSYLADQPQHF. The DNA for the CDR3 is TGTGCCAGCAGTTATTTGGCAGATCAGCCCCAGCATTTT.